This T cell receptor (beta chain) is from a study of beta chain features in type 1 diabetes. Study summary: Cell yields, gender and age were comparable in patients and healthy donors. Broader study findings: Type 1 diabetes patients had VDJ junctions that carried fewer insertions and more deletions.

This CDR3 spans 13 amino acids. After removal of 8 bases from V and 10 bases from J, the junction contained 7 bases not matched to a gene. CDR1 is GTSNPN and CDR2 is SVGIG in the germline V gene (reference sequence). As for this clone: Its antigen remains unidentified.

Investigators reverse transcribed all isolated RNA, so they sequenced expressed TCRB transcripts. Generated by immunoSEQ multiplex PCR, the TCRdb table keeps only in-frame clones and is missing some. The sample has a few hundred thousand clones, around 20% seen once. This receptor was identified in a woman younger than 30 in good health. The sample taken for sequencing was naive CD4+ T cells from blood. The genes are TRBV30 and TRBJ2-3, with 15 bases that match TRBD2. CDR3 coding DNA: TGTGCCCTCGGGACTAGCGGGGGGAATGCGCAGTATTTT. Its protein product is CALGTSGGNAQYF.